These 12 T cell receptor beta chains were all obtained from the same sample, sequenced in a study of identical twins. TCRdb called the 5' RACE reads again in MiXCR, with one record for every CDR3 protein. This sample has 450,000 or so distinct CDR3 sequences, with around 14% found just once. Separately, the same data were catalogued under a study of yellow fever vaccine responses in identical twins.

Source material: CD4+ T cells sorted from blood. The origin of the receptors is a woman between 18 and 30 years old in good health.

This chain connects TRBV28 to TRBJ2-3; 9 bases agree with TRBD2. The V gene's germline CDR1 is MDHEN and CDR2 SYDVKM. The CDR3 is 15 amino acids. The trim removed 6 bases at V and 3 bases at J, leaving 7 bases unmatched. The CDR3 loop is CASSYSTSGTDTQYF. CDR3 bases: TGTGCCAGCAGCTATTCTACTAGCGGGACAGATACGCAGTATTTT.

The J gene is TRBJ1-5, the V gene TRBV3-1; TRBD1 is a possible D gene (5 bases). The CDR3 runs 18 residues. CDR1 and CDR2 from the germline V gene are LGHDT and YNNKEL (reference sequence). CDR3 region: CTCSLGTGTPGGNQPQHF. CDR3 coding DNA: TGTACCTGCAGTTTAGGGACCGGCACCCCGGGCGGCAATCAGCCCCAGCATTTT.

Only a few counts were recorded for this clonotype. The chain couples TRBV28 to TRBJ1-1; 9 bases line up with TRBD1. Looked up from germline, CDR1 is MDHEN and CDR2 is SYDVKM. The CDR3 covers 14 residues. The J segment lost 3 bases and the V segment lost 10 bases, leaving 9 bases of the junction unmatched. The CDR3 is CATETGGAYTEAFF. The DNA for the CDR3 is TGTGCCACCGAAACAGGGGGCGCCTACACTGAAGCTTTCTTT.

V is TRBV20-1 and J is TRBJ2-3; 8 positions match TRBD2. J was trimmed by 5 bases and V by 3 bases; bases with no gene match: 7. This CDR3 is built from 14 residues. Germline V lookup: CDR1 DFQATT, CDR2 SNEGSKA (reference sequence). As DNA, the CDR3 is TGCAGTGCTAGTACCAGCGGGAGAGAAGATACGCAGTATTTT. Translation gives CSASTSGREDTQYF.

This chain uses TRBV28 with TRBJ2-7, with 7 bases that match TRBD1. Germline V gene data show CDR1 as MDHEN and CDR2 as SYDVKM. This CDR3 has 13 amino acids. The V segment lost 7 bases and the J segment 11 bases; nucleotides outside the gene matches: 14. The CDR3 spells CASTLPGTEAEYF. For the CDR3, the DNA is TGTGCCAGCACCCTCCCCGGGACAGAGGCTGAGTACTTC.

The chain has TRBV10-3 and TRBJ2-5, with D maybe TRBD2 (7 bases). Germline V gives CDR1 ENHRY, CDR2 SYGVKD. V was shortened by 2 bases and J by 4 bases, with 14 bases between the two germline ends. The CDR3 sequence is 15 residues long. This CDR3 reads CAISERGGLGETQYF. CDR3 nucleotide sequence: TGTGCCATCAGTGAGCGCGGGGGCCTGGGAGAGACCCAGTACTTC.

This clonotype was observed at least ten times. The V and J genes are TRBV20-1 and TRBJ2-1, with a possible D match to TRBD2 (6 bases). Germline V CDR1 and CDR2: DFQATT, SNEGSKA (reference sequence). V lost 2 bases and J 0 bases, leaving 11 bases between the germline ends. The CDR3 has 15 amino acids. In nucleotides, the CDR3 is TGCAGTGCTAGACGGGGGTCGGGCTCCTACAATGAGCAGTTCTTC. Translation: CSARRGSGSYNEQFF.

The chain recombines TRBV6-1 with TRBJ2-4; TRBD1 might be the D (6 bases). The length of the CDR3 is 14 residues. Germline V gene data show CDR1 as MNHNS and CDR2 as SASEGT. The germline V and J ends were trimmed by 3 bases and 10 bases, with 16 bases remaining between them. The CDR3 DNA sequence: TGTGCCAGCAGTGACAGAGGACAGACCAAAATTCAGTACTTC. This sequence encodes CASSDRGQTKIQYF.

The V call is TRBV20-1, the J call TRBJ2-7, with D possibly TRBD1 on 5 matching bases. This CDR3 has 15 amino acids. Looked up from germline, CDR1 is DFQATT and CDR2 is SNEGSKA (reference sequence). V was clipped by 6 bases and J by 7 bases, with 25 bases between them. The CDR3 DNA sequence: TGCAGTGCCAATCTCAGACAGACTCCCTTGGGGGAGCAGTACTTC. It translates to CSANLRQTPLGEQYF.

This clonotype was seen many times. The rearrangement links TRBV5-1 to TRBJ2-1; 7 nucleotides line up with TRBD2. The germline V gene has CDR1 SGHRS and CDR2 YFSETQ. The CDR3 length is 15 residues. Trimming cost V 5 bases and J 1 base; bases outside gene matches: 6. CDR3 sequence: CASSSQRGSYNEQFF. The CDR3, as DNA: TGCGCCAGCAGTTCTCAGCGGGGATCCTACAATGAGCAGTTCTTC.

V is TRBV3-1 and J is TRBJ1-1, with D unclear. The CDR3 runs 14 residues. V lost 0 bases and J 1 base, leaving 6 bases between the germline ends. CDR1 and CDR2 from the germline V gene are LGHDT and YNNKEL (reference sequence). The CDR3 nucleotides are TGTGCCAGCAGCCAAGATCGGGCGAACACTGAAGCTTTCTTT. Translated, it gives CASSQDRANTEAFF.

The J gene is TRBJ2-5, the V gene TRBV2; D gene uncertain. Germline lookup yields CDR1 SNHLY and CDR2 FYNNEI. Trimming left V 8 bases short and J 0 bases short, with 10 bases between. The CDR3 totals 13 residues. The CDR3 is CASGKEYQETQYF. Written as DNA, the CDR3 is TGTGCCAGCGGGAAGGAGTACCAAGAGACCCAGTACTTC.